This T cell receptor beta chain was observed in a study of blood T cell repertoires in COVID-19. The wider study: COVID-19 samples from acute and convalescent phases originated in the United States, Italy and Spain. Sources were T cells, B-cell-depleted T cells, or PBMCs; the material itself was cDNA or gDNA.

Methods used by the authors: How many nucleated cells were present was estimated from reference gene primer amplification. Sequencing used immunoSEQ multiplex PCR; TCRdb keeps in-frame clones, though not all of them. Clonal size and the V and J genes are those of that table, whereas D and trimming came from the DNA. The sample lists over 90,000 clones, 88% occurring once. Germline values: CDR1 LNHDA, CDR2 SQIVND (reference sequence). Trimming stripped 3 bases from V and 4 bases from J, with 10 bases between. This CDR3 is 14 amino acids long. The sample comprised peripheral blood. This sequence joins TRBV19 and TRBJ1-5, with no clear D. This receptor was identified in a human donor in a cohort sampled during active COVID-19. DNA of the CDR3: TGTGCCAGTAGTATGGGGAGAGGAAATCAGCCCCAGCATTTT. It encodes CASSMGRGNQPQHF.